This TCR beta chain originates from a study of cytomegalovirus exposure and HLA in healthy donors. The CDR3 loop spans 15 amino acids. V lost 8 bases and J lost 3; bases outside the gene matches: 10. The V gene's germline CDR1 is MGHDK and CDR2 SYGVNS. Use of 60 Vbeta and 13 Jbeta primers characterized the PCR. The protocol was immunoSEQ multiplex PCR, while the TCRdb copy is restricted to in-frame clones and leaves out a portion. The sample has roughly 150,000 clones, roughly 85% seen once. The clonotype originates from a male donor in good health and CMV-seronegative. Sample: PBMCs. The chain employs TRBV25-1 and TRBJ1-1; the match to TRBD1 covers 9 bases. The CDR3 DNA reads TGTGCCAGCGCCCCCTTGGACAGGGGATACACTGAAGCTTTCTTT. This sequence encodes CASAPLDRGYTEAFF.